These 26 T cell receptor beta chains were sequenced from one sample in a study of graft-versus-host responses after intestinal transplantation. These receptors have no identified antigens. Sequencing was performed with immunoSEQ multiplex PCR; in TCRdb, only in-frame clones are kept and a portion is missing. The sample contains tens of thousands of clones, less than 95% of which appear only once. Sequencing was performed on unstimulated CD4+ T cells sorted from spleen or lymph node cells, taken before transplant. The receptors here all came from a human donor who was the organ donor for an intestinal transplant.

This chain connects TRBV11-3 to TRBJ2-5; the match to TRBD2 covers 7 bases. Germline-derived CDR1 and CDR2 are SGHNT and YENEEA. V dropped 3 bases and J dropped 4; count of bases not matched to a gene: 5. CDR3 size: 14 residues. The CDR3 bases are TGTGCCAGCAGCTTCATGCTAGCGGCAGAGACCCAGTACTTC. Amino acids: CASSFMLAAETQYF.

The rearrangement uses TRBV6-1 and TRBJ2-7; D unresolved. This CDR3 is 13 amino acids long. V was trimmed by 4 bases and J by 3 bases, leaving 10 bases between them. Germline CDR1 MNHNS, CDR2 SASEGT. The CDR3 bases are TGTGCCAGCAGTGTCACCCGACTCTACGAGCAGTACTTC. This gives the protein CASSVTRLYEQYF.

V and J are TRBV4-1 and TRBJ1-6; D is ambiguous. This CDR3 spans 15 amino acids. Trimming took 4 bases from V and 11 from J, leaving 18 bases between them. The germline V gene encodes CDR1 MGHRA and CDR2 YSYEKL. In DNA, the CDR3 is TGCGCCAGCAGCCCAAAGGACGGTTTAGAGACACCCCTCCACTTT. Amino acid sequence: CASSPKDGLETPLHF.

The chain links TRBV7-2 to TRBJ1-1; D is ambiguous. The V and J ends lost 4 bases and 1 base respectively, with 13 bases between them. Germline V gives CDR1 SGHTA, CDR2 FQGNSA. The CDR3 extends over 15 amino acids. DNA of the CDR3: TGTGCCAGCAGCTCAGGTGTCCATGGGAACACTGAAGCTTTCTTT. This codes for CASSSGVHGNTEAFF.

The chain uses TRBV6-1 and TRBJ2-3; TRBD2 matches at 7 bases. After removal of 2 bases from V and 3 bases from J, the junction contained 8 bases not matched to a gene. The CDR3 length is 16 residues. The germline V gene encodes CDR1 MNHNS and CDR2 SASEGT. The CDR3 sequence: CASSERGVVSTDTQYF. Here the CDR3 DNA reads TGTGCCAGCAGTGAACGGGGGGTCGTCTCTACAGATACGCAGTATTTT.

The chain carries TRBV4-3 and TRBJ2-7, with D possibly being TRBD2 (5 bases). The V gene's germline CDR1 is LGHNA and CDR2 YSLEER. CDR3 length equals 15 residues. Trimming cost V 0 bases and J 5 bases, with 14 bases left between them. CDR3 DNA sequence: TGCGCCAGCAGCCAAGAAGCGGTCTCCGGCCACGAGCAGTACTTC. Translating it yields CASSQEAVSGHEQYF.

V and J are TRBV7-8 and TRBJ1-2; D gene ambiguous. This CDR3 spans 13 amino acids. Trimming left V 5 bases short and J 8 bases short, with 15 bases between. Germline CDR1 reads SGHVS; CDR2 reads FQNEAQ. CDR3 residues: CASSHTLSRGYTF. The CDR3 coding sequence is TGTGCCAGCAGCCACACTCTCTCCAGGGGCTACACCTTC. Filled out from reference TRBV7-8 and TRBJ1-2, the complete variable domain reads GAGVSQSPRYKVAKRGQDVALRCDPISGHVSLFWYQQALGQGPEFLTYFQNEAQLDKSGLPSDRFFAERPEGSVSTLKIQRTQQEDSAVYLCASSHTLSRGYTFGSGTRLTVV.

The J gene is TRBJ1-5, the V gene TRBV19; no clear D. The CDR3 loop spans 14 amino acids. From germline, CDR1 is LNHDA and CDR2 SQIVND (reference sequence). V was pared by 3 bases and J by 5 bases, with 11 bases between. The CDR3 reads CASSIPSPHQPQHF. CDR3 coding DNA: TGTGCCAGTAGTATCCCCAGTCCCCATCAGCCCCAGCATTTT.

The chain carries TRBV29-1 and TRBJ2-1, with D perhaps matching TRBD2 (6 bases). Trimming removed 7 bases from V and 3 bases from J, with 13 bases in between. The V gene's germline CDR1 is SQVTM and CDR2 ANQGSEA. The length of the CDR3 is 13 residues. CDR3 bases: TGCAGCGCTCCATCGGGACTCTACAATGAGCAGTTCTTC. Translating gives CSAPSGLYNEQFF.

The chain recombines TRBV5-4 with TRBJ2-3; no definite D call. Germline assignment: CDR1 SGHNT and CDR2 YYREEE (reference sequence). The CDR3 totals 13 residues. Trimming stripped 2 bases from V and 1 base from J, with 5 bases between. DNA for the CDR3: TGTGCCAGCAGCTTCCTGCGCACAGATACGCAGTATTTT. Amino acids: CASSFLRTDTQYF.

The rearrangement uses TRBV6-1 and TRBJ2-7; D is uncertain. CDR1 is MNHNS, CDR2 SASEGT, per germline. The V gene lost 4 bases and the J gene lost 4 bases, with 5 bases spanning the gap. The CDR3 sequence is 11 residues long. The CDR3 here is CASSGFYEQYF. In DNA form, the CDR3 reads TGTGCCAGCAGTGGGTTTTACGAGCAGTACTTC.

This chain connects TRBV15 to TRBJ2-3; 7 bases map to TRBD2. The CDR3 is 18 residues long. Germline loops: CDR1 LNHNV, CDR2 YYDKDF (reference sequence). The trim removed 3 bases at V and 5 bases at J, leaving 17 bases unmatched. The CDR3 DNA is TGTGCCACCAGCAGCCCGCTTCCGGCGGGGGTTCATTTAGATACGCAGTATTTT. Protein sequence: CATSSPLPAGVHLDTQYF.

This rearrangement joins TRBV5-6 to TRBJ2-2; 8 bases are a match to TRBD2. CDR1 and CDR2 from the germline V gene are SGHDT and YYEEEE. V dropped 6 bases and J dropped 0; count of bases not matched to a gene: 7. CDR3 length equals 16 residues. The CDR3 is CASTLIAGPNTGELFF. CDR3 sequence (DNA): TGTGCCAGCACCCTCATAGCGGGGCCGAACACCGGGGAGCTGTTTTTT.

The CDR3 DNA is TGTGCCAGCAGCGGGACAGGGAGGCAGACCCAGTACTTC. Its protein is CASSGTGRQTQYF. The chain couples TRBV9 to TRBJ2-5; TRBD1 agrees at 8 bases. The germline CDR1 and CDR2 sequences are SGDLS and YYNGEE. The CDR3 consists of 13 residues. V gave up 3 bases and J gave up 6 bases; unmatched junction bases: 4.

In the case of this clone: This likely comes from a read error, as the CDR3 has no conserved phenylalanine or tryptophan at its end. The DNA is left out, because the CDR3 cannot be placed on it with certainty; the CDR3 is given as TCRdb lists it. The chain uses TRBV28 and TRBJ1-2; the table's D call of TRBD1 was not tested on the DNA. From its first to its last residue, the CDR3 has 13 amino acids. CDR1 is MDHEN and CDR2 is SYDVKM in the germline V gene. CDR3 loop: CASSLDRGRIPYL.

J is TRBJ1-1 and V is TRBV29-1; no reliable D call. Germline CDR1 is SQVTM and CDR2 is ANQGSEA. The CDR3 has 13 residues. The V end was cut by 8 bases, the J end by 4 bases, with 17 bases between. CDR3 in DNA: TGCAGCCATCGGCGGCAGGCAGTCACTGAAGCTTTCTTT. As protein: CSHRRQAVTEAFF.

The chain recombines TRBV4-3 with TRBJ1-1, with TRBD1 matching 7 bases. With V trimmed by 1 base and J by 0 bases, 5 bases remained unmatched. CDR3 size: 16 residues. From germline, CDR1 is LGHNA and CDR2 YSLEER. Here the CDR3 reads CASSQVGTAMNTEAFF. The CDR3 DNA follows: TGCGCCAGCAGCCAAGTGGGGACAGCCATGAACACTGAAGCTTTCTTT.

This CDR3 is CASGLRRTAAPGNTIYF. The DNA of the CDR3 is TGTGCTAGTGGTTTGAGACGGACAGCGGCACCTGGAAACACCATATATTTT. The chain uses TRBV12-5 and TRBJ1-3; perhaps TRBD1 as D (6 bases). This CDR3 has 17 residues. V gave up 2 bases and J gave up 2 bases, with 16 bases separating them. CDR1 and CDR2 (germline): LGHNT, FRNRAP. The whole variable domain, filled in from reference TRBV12-5 and TRBJ1-3, reads DARVTQTPRHKVTEMGQEVTMRCQPILGHNTVFWYRQTMMQGLELLAYFRNRAPLDDSGMPKDRFSAEMPDATLATLKIQPSEPRDSAVYFCASGLRRTAAPGNTIYFGEGSWLTVV.

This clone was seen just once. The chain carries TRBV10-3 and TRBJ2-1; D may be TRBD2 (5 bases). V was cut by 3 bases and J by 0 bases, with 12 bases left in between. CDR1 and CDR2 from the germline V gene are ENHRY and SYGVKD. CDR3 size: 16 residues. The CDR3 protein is CAISDGVPISYNEQFF. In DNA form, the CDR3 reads TGTGCCATCAGTGACGGGGTCCCGATCTCCTACAATGAGCAGTTCTTC.

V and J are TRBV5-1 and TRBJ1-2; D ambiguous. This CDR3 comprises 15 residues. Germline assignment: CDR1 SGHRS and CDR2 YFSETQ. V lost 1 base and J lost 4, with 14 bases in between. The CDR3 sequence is CASSLNPQGGYGYTF. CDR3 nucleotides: TGCGCCAGCAGCTTGAACCCACAAGGCGGCTATGGCTACACCTTC.

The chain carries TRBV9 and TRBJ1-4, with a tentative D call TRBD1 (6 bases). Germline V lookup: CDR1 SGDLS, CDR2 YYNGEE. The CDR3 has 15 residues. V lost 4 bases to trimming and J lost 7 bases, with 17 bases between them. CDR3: CASSPRGELREKLFF. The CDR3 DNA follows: TGTGCCAGCAGCCCTAGGGGGGAGTTGCGTGAAAAACTGTTTTTT.

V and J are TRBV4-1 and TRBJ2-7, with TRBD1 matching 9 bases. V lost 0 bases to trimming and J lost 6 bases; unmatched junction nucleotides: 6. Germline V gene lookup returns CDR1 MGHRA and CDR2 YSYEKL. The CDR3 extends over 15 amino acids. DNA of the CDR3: TGCGCCAGCAGCCAAGAATCGGGACAGGGACGCGAGCAGTACTTC. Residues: CASSQESGQGREQYF.

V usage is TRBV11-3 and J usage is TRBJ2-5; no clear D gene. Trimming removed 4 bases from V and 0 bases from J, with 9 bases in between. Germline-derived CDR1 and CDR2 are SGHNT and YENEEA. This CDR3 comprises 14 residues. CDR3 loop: CASSSGRNQETQYF. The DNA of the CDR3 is TGTGCCAGCAGCTCCGGACGGAACCAAGAGACCCAGTACTTC. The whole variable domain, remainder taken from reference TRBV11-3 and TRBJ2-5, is EAGVVQSPRYKIIEKKQPVAFWCNPISGHNTLYWYLQNLGQGPELLIRYENEEAVDDSQLPKDRFSAERLKGVDSTLKIQPAELGDSAVYLCASSSGRNQETQYFGPGTRLLVL.

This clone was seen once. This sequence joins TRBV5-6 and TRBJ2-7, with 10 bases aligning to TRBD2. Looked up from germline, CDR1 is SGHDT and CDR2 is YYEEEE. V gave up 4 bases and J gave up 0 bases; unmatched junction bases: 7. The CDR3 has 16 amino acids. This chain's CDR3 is CASSVLAGVLSYEQYF. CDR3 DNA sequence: TGTGCCAGCAGCGTGCTAGCGGGGGTTCTCTCCTACGAGCAGTACTTC. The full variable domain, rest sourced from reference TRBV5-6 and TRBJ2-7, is DAGVTQSPTHLIKTRGQQVTLRCSPKSGHDTVSWYQQALGQGPQFIFQYYEEEERQRGNFPDRFSGHQFPNYSSELNVNALLLGDSALYLCASSVLAGVLSYEQYFGPGTRLTVT.

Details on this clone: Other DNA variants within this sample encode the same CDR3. The chain's CDR3 is CASSLGGGGLLETQYF. The CDR3 DNA is TGCGCCAGCAGCTTGGGTGGAGGGGGGCTGTTGGAGACCCAGTACTTC. The gene calls are TRBV5-1 and TRBJ2-5; either TRBD1 or TRBD2 may supply D (6 bases each). V gave up 0 bases and J gave up 5 bases, with 17 bases separating them. From germline, CDR1 is SGHRS and CDR2 YFSETQ. The length of the CDR3 is 16 residues. Combining the CDR3 with reference TRBV5-1 and TRBJ2-5 gives the whole variable domain KAGVTQTPRYLIKTRGQQVTLSCSPISGHRSVSWYQQTPGQGLQFLFEYFSETQRNKGNFPGRFSGRQFSNSRSEMNVSTLELGDSALYLCASSLGGGGLLETQYFGPGTRLLVL.

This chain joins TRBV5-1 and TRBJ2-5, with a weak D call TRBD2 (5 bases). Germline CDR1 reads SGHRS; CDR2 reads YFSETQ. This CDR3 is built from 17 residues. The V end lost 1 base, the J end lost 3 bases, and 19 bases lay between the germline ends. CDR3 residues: CASSLLVSERTKETQYF. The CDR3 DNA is TGCGCCAGCAGCTTGTTAGTCTCCGAGCGGACCAAAGAGACCCAGTACTTC.